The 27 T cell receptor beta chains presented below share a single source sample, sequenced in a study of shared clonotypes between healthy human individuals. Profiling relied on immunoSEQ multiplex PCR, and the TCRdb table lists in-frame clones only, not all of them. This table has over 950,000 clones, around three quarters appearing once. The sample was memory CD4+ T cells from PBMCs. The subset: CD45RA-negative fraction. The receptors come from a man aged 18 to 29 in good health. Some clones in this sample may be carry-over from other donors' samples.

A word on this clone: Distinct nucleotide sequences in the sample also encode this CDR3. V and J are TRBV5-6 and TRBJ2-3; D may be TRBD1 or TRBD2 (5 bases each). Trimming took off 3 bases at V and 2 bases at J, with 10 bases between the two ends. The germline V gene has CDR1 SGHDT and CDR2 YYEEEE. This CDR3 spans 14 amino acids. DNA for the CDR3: TGTGCCAGCAGCTCTCGGGGCTCCACAGATACGCAGTATTTT. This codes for CASSSRGSTDTQYF.

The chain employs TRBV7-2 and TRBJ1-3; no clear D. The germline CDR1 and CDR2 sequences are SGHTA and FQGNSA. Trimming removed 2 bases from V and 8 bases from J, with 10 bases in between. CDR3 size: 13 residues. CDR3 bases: TGTGCCAGCAGCTTACATGGGAAAGACACCATATATTTT. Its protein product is CASSLHGKDTIYF.

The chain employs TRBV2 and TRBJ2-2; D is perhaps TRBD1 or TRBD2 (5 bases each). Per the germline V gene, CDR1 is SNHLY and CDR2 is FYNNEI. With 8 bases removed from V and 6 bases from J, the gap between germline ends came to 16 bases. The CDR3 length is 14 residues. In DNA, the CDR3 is TGTGCCAGCGCCGGGGCGCCCAACCCCGGGGAGCTGTTTTTT. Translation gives CASAGAPNPGELFF.

CDR3 loop: CSVQIQGIGEQYF. The CDR3 nucleotides read TGCAGCGTTCAAATACAGGGGATCGGCGAGCAGTACTTC. V and J are TRBV29-1 and TRBJ2-7; 7 nucleotides line up with TRBD1. The V segment lost 5 bases and the J segment 6 bases; nucleotides outside the gene matches: 10. The CDR3 is made up of 13 amino acids. Germline V lookup: CDR1 SQVTM, CDR2 ANQGSEA.

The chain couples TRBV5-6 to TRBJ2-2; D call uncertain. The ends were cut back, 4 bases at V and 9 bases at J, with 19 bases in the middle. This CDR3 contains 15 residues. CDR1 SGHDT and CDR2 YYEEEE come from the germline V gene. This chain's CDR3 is CASSRLRDSFRELFF. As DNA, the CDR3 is TGTGCCAGCAGCCGGCTGAGAGACTCCTTCCGGGAGCTGTTTTTT.

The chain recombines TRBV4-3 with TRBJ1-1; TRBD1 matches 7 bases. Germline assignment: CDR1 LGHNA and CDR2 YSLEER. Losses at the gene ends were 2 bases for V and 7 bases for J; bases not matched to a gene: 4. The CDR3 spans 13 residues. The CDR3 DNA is TGCGCCAGCAGCCAATTACAGGGGCTTGAAGCTTTCTTT. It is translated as CASSQLQGLEAFF.

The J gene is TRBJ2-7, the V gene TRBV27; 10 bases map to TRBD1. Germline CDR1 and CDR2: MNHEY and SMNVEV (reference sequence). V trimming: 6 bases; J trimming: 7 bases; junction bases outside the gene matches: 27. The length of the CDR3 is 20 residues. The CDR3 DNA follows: TGTGCCAGCAGCTTCGCCGGGACAGGGGCAGGTTGGGGAATTGAGAGGGAGCAGTACTTC. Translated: CASSFAGTGAGWGIEREQYF.

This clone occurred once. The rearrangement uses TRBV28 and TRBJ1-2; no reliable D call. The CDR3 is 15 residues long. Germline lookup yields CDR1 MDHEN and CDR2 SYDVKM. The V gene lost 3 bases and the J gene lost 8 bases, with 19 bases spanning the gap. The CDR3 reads CASSFVGKGLEGYTF. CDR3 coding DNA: TGTGCCAGCAGTTTCGTCGGTAAGGGTCTGGAGGGCTACACCTTC.

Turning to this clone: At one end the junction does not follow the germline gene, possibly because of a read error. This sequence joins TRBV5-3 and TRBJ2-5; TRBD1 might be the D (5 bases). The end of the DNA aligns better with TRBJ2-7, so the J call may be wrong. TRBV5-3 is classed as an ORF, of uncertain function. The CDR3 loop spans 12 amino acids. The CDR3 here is CASSSDSFEQYF. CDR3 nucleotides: TGTGCCAGCAGCTCCGACAGCTTCGAGCAGTACTTC.

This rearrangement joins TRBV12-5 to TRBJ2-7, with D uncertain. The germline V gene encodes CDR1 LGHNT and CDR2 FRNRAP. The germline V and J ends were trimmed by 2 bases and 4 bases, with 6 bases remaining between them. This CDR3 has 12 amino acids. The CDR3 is CASGLSIYEQYF. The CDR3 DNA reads TGTGCTAGTGGTTTGTCCATTTACGAGCAGTACTTC.

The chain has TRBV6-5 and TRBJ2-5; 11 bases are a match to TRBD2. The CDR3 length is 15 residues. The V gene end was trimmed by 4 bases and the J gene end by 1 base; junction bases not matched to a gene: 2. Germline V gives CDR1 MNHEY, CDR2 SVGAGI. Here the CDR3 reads CASSLGLAVQETQYF. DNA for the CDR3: TGTGCCAGCAGTTTGGGACTAGCGGTCCAAGAGACCCAGTACTTC.

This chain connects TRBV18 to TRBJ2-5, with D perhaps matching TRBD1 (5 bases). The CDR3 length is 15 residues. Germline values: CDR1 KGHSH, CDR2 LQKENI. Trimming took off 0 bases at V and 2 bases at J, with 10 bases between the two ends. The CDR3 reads CASSPPFRDQETQYF. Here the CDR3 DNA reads TGTGCCAGCTCACCACCGTTCAGGGATCAAGAGACCCAGTACTTC.

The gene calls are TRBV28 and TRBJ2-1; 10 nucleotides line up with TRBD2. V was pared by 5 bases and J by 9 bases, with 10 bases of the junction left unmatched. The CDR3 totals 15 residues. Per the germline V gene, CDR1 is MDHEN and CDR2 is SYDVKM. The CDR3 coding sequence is TGTGCCAGCAGTCCGTTAGCGGGAGGTTTCTTTGAGCAGTTCTTC. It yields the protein CASSPLAGGFFEQFF.

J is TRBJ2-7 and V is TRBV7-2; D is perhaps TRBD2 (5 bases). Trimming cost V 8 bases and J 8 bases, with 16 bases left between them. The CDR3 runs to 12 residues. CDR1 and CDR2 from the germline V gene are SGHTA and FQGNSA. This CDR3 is CASAAVGVQQYF. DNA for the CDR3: TGTGCCAGCGCTGCGGTCGGGGTACAGCAGTACTTC.

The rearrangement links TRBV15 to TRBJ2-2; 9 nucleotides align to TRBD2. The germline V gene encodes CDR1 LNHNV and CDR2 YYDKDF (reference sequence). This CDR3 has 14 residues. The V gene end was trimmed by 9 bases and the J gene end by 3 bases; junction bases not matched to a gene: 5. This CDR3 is CATKREVDTGELFF. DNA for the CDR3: TGTGCCACAAAGCGGGAGGTCGACACCGGGGAGCTGTTTTTT.

CDR3 residues: CASSFQGRPYEQYF. The CDR3 coding sequence is TGTGCCAGCAGCTTTCAGGGGAGGCCCTACGAGCAGTACTTC. The rearrangement uses TRBV7-9 and TRBJ2-7; the D gene could be TRBD1 or TRBD2 (6 bases each). CDR1 is SEHNR and CDR2 is FQNEAQ in the germline V gene (reference sequence). The V gene lost 3 bases and the J gene lost 2 bases, with 11 bases spanning the gap. The CDR3 covers 14 residues.

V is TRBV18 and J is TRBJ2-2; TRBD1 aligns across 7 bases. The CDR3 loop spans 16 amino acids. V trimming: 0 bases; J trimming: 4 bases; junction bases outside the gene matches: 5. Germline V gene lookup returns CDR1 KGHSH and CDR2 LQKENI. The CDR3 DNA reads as TGTGCCAGCTCACCACCGGGGGCAGGGGGCACCGGGGAGCTGTTTTTT. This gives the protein CASSPPGAGGTGELFF. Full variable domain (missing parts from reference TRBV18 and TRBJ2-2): NAGVMQNPRHLVRRRGQEARLRCSPMKGHSHVYWYRQLPEEGLKFMVYLQKENIIDESGMPKERFSAEFPKEGPSILRIQQVVRGDSAAYFCASSPPGAGGTGELFFGEGSRLTVL.

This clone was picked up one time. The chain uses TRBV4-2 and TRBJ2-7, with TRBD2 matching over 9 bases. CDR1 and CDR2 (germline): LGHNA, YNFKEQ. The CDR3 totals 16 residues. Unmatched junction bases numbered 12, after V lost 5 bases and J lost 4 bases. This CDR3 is CASSTPRGRAGYEQYF. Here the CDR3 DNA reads TGTGCCAGCAGCACCCCTCGCGGGAGGGCCGGGTACGAGCAGTACTTC.

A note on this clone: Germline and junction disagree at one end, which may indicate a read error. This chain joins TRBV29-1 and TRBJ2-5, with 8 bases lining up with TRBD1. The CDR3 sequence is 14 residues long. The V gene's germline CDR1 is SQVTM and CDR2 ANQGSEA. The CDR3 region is CSVGQGQTVETEYF. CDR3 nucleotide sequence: TGCAGCGTTGGACAGGGGCAAACGGTAGAGACCGAGTACTTC.

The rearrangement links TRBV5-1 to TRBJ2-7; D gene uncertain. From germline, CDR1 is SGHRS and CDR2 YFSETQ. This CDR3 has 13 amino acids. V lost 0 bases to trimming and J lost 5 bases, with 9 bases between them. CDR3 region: CASSLAFADEQYF. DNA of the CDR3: TGCGCCAGCAGCTTGGCGTTCGCGGACGAGCAGTACTTC. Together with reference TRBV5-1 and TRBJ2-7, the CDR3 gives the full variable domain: KAGVTQTPRYLIKTRGQQVTLSCSPISGHRSVSWYQQTPGQGLQFLFEYFSETQRNKGNFPGRFSGRQFSNSRSEMNVSTLELGDSALYLCASSLAFADEQYFGPGTRLTVT.

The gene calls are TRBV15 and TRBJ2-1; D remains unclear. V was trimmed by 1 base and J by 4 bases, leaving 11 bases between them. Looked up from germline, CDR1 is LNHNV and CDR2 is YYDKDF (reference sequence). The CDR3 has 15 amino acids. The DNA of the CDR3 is TGTGCCACCAGCAGAGCTGGCACTGGGTACAATGAGCAGTTCTTC. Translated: CATSRAGTGYNEQFF.

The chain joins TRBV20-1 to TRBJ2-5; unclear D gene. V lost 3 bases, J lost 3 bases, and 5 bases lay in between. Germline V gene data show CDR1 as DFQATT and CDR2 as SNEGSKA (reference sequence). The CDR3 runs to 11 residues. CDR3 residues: CSASNEETQYF. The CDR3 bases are TGCAGTGCTAGCAATGAAGAGACCCAGTACTTC.

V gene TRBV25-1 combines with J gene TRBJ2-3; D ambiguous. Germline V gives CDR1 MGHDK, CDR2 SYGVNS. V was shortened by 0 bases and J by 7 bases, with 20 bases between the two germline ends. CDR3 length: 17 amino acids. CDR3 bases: TGTGCCAGCAGTGAATATCCGGCAGGAGAGGTGGAGAATACGCAGTATTTT. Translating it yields CASSEYPAGEVENTQYF. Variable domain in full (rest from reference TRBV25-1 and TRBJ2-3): EADIYQTPRYLVIGTGKKITLECSQTMGHDKMYWYQQDPGMELHLIHYSYGVNSTEKGDLSSESTVSRIRTEHFPLTLESARPSHTSQYLCASSEYPAGEVENTQYFGPGTRLTVL.

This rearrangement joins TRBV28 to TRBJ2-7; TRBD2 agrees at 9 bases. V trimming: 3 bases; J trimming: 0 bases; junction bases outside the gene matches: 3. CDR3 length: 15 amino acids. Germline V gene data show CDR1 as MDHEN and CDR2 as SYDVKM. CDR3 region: CASSFVSGSSYEQYF. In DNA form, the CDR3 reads TGTGCCAGCAGTTTCGTTAGCGGGAGCTCCTACGAGCAGTACTTC.

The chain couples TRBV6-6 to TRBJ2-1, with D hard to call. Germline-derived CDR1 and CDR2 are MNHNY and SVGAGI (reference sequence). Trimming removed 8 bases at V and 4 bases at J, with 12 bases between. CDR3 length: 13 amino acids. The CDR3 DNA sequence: TGTGCCAGCTTCAACAGTGGATACAATGAGCAGTTCTTC. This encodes CASFNSGYNEQFF.

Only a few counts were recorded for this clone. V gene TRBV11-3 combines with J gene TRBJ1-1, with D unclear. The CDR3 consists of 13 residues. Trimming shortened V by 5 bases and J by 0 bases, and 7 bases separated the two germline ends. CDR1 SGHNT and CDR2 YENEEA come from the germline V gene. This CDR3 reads CASSGLMNTEAFF. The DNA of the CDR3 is TGTGCCAGCAGCGGCTTAATGAACACTGAAGCTTTCTTT.

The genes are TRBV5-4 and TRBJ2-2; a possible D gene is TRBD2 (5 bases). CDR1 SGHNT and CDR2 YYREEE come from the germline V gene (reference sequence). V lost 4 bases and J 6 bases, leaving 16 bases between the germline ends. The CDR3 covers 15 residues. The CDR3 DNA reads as TGTGCCAGCAGCCAACCCACTAGTTTGCCCGGGGAGCTGTTTTTT. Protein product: CASSQPTSLPGELFF.